A single sample is the source of the 3 T cell receptor beta chains below, sequenced in a study of blood T cell repertoires in COVID-19. Using immunoSEQ multiplex PCR, the repertoire was profiled, and TCRdb retains in-frame clones only, with some absent. The sample lists approximately 250,000 clones, 80% to 90% seen once, with roughly 10% in the top ten. Sequenced: peripheral blood. These receptor sequences come from a woman in her 70s with COVID-19, enrolled during active disease.

V usage is TRBV19 and J usage is TRBJ1-2; 8 bases align to TRBD1. From germline, CDR1 is LNHDA and CDR2 SQIVND (reference sequence). This CDR3 contains 13 residues. J gave up 6 bases and V 4 bases, and 4 bases lay outside the gene matches. Here the CDR3 DNA reads TGTGCCAGTAGTACCGACAGGGGTAATGGCTACACCTTC. Residues: CASSTDRGNGYTF.

This clone was seen a single time. This rearrangement joins TRBV3-1 (or the pseudogene TRBV3-2) to TRBJ1-3; a possible D gene is TRBD1 (5 bases). The CDR3 is 17 amino acids. The germline CDR1 and CDR2 sequences are LGHDT and YNNKEL (reference sequence). V dropped 4 bases and J dropped 0 bases, with 16 bases sitting between them. CDR3 loop: CASSRRGGFDSGNTIYF. In DNA, the CDR3 is TGTGCCAGCAGCCGTAGGGGAGGTTTTGACTCTGGAAACACCATATATTTT.

Written as DNA, the CDR3 is TGTGCCAGCATCAAAACGGGGGGGCTCTATGGCTACACCTTC. Translated, it gives CASIKTGGLYGYTF. V and J are TRBV5-6 and TRBJ1-2; D might be TRBD1 (6 bases). V was shortened by 6 bases and J by 4 bases, with 16 bases between the two germline ends. This CDR3 contains 14 residues. Germline CDR1 is SGHDT and CDR2 is YYEEEE.